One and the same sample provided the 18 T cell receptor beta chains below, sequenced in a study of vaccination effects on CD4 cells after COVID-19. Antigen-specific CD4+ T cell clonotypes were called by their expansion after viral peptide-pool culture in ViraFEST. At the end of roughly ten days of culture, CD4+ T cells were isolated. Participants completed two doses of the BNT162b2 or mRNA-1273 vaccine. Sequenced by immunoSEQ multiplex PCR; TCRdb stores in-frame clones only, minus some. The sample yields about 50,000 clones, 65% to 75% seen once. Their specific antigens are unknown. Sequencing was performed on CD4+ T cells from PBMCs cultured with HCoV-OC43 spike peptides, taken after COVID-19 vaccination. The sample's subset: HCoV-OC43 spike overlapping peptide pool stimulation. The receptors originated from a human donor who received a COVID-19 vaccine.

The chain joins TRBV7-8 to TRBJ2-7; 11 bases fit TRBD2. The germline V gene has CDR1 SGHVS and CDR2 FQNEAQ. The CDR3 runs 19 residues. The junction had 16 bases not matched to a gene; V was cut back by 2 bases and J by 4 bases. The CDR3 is CASSLTGTSGRPNVYEQYF. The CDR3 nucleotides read TGTGCCAGCAGCTTAACCGGGACTAGCGGCCGGCCCAATGTTTACGAGCAGTACTTC.

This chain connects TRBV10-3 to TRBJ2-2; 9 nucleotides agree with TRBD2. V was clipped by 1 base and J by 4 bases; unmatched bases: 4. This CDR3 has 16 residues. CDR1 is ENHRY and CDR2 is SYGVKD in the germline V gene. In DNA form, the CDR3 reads TGTGCCATCAGTGAGTTGGGAGCGGGAGGCACCGGGGAGCTGTTTTTT. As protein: CAISELGAGGTGELFF.

The CDR3 reads CASMENHLPTDTQYF. CDR3 bases: TGTGCCAGCATGGAGAACCACCTACCCACAGATACGCAGTATTTT. V and J are TRBV5-4 and TRBJ2-3, with no clear D. V gave up 6 bases and J gave up 2 bases, with 16 bases separating them. Germline CDR1 is SGHNT and CDR2 is YYREEE (reference sequence). The CDR3 totals 15 residues.

The CDR3 loop reads CASTSSRGRALGNTIYF. DNA of the CDR3: TGTGCCAGTACATCGTCCAGGGGCCGCGCCCTTGGAAACACCATATATTTT. V and J are TRBV19 and TRBJ1-3, with a weak D call TRBD1 (6 bases). The ends were cut back, 7 bases at V and 3 bases at J, with 22 bases in the middle. CDR1 is LNHDA, CDR2 SQIVND, per germline (reference sequence). CDR3 length: 17 residues.

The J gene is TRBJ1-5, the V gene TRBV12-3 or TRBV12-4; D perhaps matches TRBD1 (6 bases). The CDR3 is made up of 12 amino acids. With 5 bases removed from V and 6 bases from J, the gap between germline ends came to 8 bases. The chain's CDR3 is CASSRGGQPQHF. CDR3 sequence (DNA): TGTGCCAGCAGTCGAGGGGGTCAGCCCCAGCATTTT.

CDR3: CASSESWRYSTDTQYF. The CDR3 bases are TGCGCCAGCAGTGAGTCATGGAGATATAGCACAGATACGCAGTATTTT. The chain joins TRBV10-2 to TRBJ2-3, with no clear D. V lost 0 bases and J lost 0, with 10 bases in between. This CDR3 comprises 16 residues. In germline, CDR1 is WSHSY, CDR2 SAAADI.

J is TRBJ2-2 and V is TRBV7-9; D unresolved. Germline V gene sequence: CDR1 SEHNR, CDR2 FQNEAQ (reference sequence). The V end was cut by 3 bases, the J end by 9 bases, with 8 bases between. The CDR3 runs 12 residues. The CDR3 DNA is TGTGCCAGCAGCTTCATCGTTAGGGAGCTGTTTTTT. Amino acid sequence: CASSFIVRELFF.

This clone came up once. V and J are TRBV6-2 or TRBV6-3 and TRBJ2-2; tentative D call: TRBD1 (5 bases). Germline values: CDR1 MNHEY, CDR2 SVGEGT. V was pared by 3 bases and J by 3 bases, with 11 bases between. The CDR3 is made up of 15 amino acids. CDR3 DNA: TGTGCCAGCAGTTATCGTCGACAGTACACCGGGGAGCTGTTTTTT. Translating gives CASSYRRQYTGELFF.

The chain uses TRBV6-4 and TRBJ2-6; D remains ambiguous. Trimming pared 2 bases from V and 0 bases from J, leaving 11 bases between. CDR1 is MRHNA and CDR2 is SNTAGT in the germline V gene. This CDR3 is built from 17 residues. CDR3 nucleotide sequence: TGTGCCAGCAGTGACGGCGGTTGGGGCTCTGGGGCCAACGTCCTGACTTTC. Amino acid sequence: CASSDGGWGSGANVLTF.

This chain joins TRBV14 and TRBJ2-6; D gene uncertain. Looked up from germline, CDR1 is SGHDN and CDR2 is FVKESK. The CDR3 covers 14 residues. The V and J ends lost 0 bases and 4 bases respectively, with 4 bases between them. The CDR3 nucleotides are TGTGCCAGCAGCCAAGATTCCGGGGCCAACGTCCTGACTTTC. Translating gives CASSQDSGANVLTF.

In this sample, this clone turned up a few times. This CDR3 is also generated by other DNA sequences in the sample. CDR3 in DNA: TGTGCCAGCAGTTCGTACAATGAGCAGTTCTTC. Its protein product is CASSSYNEQFF. The chain combines TRBV12-3 or TRBV12-4 with TRBJ2-1; D gene ambiguous. The germline V and J ends were trimmed by 4 bases and 4 bases, with 2 bases remaining between them. This CDR3 has 11 residues.

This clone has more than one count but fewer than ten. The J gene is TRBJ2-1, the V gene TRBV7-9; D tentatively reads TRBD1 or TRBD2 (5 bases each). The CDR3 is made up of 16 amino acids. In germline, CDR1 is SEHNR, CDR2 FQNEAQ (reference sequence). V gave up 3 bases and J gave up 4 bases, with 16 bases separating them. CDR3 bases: TGTGCCAGCAGCTTCGACCGGGACCACATATACAATGAGCAGTTCTTC. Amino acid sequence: CASSFDRDHIYNEQFF.

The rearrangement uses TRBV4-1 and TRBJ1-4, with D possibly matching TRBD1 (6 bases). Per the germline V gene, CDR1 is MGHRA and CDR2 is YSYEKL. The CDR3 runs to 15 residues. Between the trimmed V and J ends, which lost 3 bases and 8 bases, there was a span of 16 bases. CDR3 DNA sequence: TGCGCCAGCAGCCAGAGGGGGGGTTCGGCGGAAAAACTGTTTTTT. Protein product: CASSQRGGSAEKLFF.

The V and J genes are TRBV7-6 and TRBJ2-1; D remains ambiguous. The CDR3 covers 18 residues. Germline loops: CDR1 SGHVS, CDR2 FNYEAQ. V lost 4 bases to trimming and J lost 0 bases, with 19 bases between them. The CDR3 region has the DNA TGTGCCAGCAGCTCCCACGCCACCGACAAGAGCTCCTACAATGAGCAGTTCTTC. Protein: CASSSHATDKSSYNEQFF.

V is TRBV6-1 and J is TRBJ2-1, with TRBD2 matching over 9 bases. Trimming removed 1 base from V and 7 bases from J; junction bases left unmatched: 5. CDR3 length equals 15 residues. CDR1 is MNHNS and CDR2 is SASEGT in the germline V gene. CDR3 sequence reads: CASSEDAGGPNEQFF. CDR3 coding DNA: TGTGCCAGCAGTGAAGATGCGGGAGGGCCGAATGAGCAGTTCTTC.

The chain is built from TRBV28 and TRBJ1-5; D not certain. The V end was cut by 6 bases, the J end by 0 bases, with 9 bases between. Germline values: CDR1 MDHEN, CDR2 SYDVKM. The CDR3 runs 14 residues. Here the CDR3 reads CASSGPSSNQPQHF. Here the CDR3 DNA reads TGTGCCAGCAGCGGCCCCAGTAGCAATCAGCCCCAGCATTTT.

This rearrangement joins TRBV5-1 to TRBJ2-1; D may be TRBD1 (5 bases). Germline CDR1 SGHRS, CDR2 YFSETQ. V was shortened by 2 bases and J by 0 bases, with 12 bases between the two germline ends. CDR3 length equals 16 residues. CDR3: CASSLQDTSSYNEQFF. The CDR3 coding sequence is TGCGCCAGCAGCTTACAGGACACCAGCTCCTACAATGAGCAGTTCTTC.

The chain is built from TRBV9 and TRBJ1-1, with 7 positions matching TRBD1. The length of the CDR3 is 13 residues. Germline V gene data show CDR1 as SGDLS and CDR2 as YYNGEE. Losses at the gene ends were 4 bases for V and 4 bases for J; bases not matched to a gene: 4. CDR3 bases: TGTGCCAGCAGCCCTCAGGGGGGCACTGAAGCTTTCTTT. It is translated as CASSPQGGTEAFF.